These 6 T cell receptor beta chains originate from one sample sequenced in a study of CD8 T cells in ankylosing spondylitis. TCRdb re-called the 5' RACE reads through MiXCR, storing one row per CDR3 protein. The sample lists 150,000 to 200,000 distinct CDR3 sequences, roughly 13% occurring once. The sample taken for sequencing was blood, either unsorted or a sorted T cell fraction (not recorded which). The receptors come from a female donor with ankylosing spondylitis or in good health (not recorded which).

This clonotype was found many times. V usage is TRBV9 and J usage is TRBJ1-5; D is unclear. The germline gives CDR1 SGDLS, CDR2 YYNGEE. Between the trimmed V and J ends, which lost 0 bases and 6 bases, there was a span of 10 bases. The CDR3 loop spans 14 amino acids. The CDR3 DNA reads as TGTGCCAGCAGCGTAGATGGCCGCACTCAGCCCCAGCATTTT. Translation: CASSVDGRTQPQHF.

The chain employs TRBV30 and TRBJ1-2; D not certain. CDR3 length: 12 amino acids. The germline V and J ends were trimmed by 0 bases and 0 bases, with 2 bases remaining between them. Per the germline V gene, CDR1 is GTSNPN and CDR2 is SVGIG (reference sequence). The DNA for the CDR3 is TGTGCCTGGAGTGTAACTAACTATGGCTACACCTTC. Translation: CAWSVTNYGYTF.

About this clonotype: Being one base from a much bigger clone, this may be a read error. CDR3 in DNA: TGTGCCATCAGTAAACACCTGGAGGACAATGAAGCTTTCTTT. Translation gives CAISKHLEDNEAFF. The chain is built from TRBV10-3 and TRBJ1-1, with D tentatively TRBD1 (5 bases). Germline V gene data show CDR1 as ENHRY and CDR2 as SYGVKD. V lost 5 bases and J 7 bases, leaving 17 bases between the germline ends. This CDR3 has 14 amino acids.

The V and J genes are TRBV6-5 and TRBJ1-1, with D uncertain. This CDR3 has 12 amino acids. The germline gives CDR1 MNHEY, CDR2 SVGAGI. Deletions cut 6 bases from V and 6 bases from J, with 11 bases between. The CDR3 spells CASRKDSSEAFF. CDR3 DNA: TGTGCCAGCAGAAAAGACTCTTCTGAAGCTTTCTTT.

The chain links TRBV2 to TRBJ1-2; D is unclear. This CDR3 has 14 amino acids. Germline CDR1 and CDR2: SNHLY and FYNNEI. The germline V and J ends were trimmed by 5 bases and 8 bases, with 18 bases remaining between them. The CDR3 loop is CASSLDSNLGGYTF. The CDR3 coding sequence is TGTGCCAGCAGTTTGGACTCAAACCTGGGGGGCTACACCTTC.

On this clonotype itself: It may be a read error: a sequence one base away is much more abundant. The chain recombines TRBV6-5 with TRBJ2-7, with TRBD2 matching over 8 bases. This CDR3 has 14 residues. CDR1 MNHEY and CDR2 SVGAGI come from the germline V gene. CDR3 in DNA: TGTGCCGGCAGTTACGGGAGCGGGAGCTACGAGCAGTACTTC. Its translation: CAGSYGSGSYEQYF.